These 23 T cell receptor beta chains were sequenced from one sample in a study of vaccination and CD4 T cells after COVID-19. For these TCRs, the target antigens are not known. The Oncomine TCR Beta short-read assay was applied to DNA of cultured CD4+ T cells. TCRdb re-analysed the PCR reads in MiXCR, keeping a single row per CDR3 protein. This repertoire shows roughly 20,000 distinct CDR3 sequences, around 80% found once; its top ten account for approximately 18%. Specified treatment: roughly 10-day PBMC culture with coronavirus spike peptide pools or control peptides (ViraFEST assay). The source was CD4+ T cells from blood, cultured in vitro, collected after SARS-CoV-2 vaccination. Receptors were obtained from a human donor who received a COVID-19 vaccine.

The CDR3 loop is CASSLGVGTQETQYF. The CDR3 nucleotides are TGTGCCAGCAGCTTAGGGGTCGGGACTCAAGAGACCCAGTACTTC. V is TRBV11-3 and J is TRBJ2-5, with D maybe TRBD2 (6 bases). V lost 1 base, J lost 2 bases, and 11 bases lay in between. CDR1 and CDR2 from the germline V gene are SGHNT and YENEEA. The CDR3 sequence is 15 residues long.

J is TRBJ1-2 and V is TRBV21-1. TRBV21-1 has pseudogene status. The CDR3 runs to 15 residues. This CDR3 reads CASSNASDRRIGYTF. Here the CDR3 DNA reads TGTGCCAGCAGCAATGCCTCCGACCGGCGAATTGGCTACACCTTC.

The gene calls are TRBV27 and TRBJ1-6, with a tentative D call TRBD1 (5 bases). V was shortened by 7 bases and J by 0 bases, with 13 bases between the two germline ends. Germline-derived CDR1 and CDR2 are MNHEY and SMNVEV (reference sequence). This CDR3 comprises 16 residues. CDR3 coding DNA: TGTGCCAGCATAATTAAGGGGAGCTCCTATAATTCACCCCTCCACTTT. Translated, it gives CASIIKGSSYNSPLHF.

The V and J genes are TRBV10-3 and TRBJ2-5; the match to TRBD2 covers 7 bases. Germline values: CDR1 ENHRY, CDR2 SYGVKD. The junction had 6 bases not matched to a gene; V was cut back by 8 bases and J by 3 bases. This CDR3 has 13 residues. This CDR3 is CAISAGQEETQYF. CDR3 sequence (DNA): TGTGCCATCTCAGCGGGGCAGGAAGAGACCCAGTACTTC.

V is TRBV7-6 and J is TRBJ2-3; possible D gene TRBD2, 7 bases. Trimming took 5 bases from V and 2 from J, leaving 20 bases between them. The CDR3 contains 17 residues. The germline CDR1 and CDR2 sequences are SGHVS and FNYEAQ. CDR3 residues: CASSLRLGGGATDTQYF. The CDR3 DNA reads as TGTGCCAGCAGCCTAAGACTAGGGGGGGGCGCCACAGATACGCAGTATTTT.

The chain uses TRBV7-2 and TRBJ2-3; 8 nucleotides line up with TRBD2. Losses at the gene ends were 5 bases for V and 2 bases for J; bases not matched to a gene: 6. This CDR3 is built from 15 residues. Germline values: CDR1 SGHTA, CDR2 FQGNSA. The CDR3 spells CASSQQRGHTDTQYF. CDR3 DNA sequence: TGTGCCAGCAGCCAGCAGCGGGGGCACACAGATACGCAGTATTTT.

Concerning this clonotype: The junction differs from germline at one of its ends, possibly a read error. The genes are TRBV6-1 and TRBJ1-5; perhaps TRBD1 as D (6 bases). The CDR3 is 13 residues long. Germline loops: CDR1 MNHNS, CDR2 SASEGT. The CDR3 loop is CASNERGSGPQHF. The CDR3, as DNA: TGTGCCAGCAATGAAAGGGGGTCAGGGCCCCAGCATTTT.

The chain has TRBV2 and TRBJ1-2; D is possibly TRBD1 (6 bases). Germline V gene lookup returns CDR1 SNHLY and CDR2 FYNNEI. V lost 6 bases, J lost 4 bases, and 12 bases lay in between. The CDR3 loop spans 13 amino acids. CDR3 sequence: CASRRGQLYGYTF. CDR3 coding DNA: TGTGCCAGCAGGAGGGGACAACTCTATGGCTACACCTTC. Full variable domain (rest looked up from reference TRBV2 and TRBJ1-2): EPEVTQTPSHQVTQMGQEVILRCVPISNHLYFYWYRQILGQKVEFLVSFYNNEISEKSEIFDDQFSVERPDGSNFTLKIRSTKLEDSAMYFCASRRGQLYGYTFGSGTRLTVV.

This rearrangement joins TRBV20-1 to TRBJ2-1, with 8 bases aligning to TRBD2. Germline V gene data show CDR1 as DFQATT and CDR2 as SNEGSKA (reference sequence). CDR3 length equals 16 residues. Losses at the gene ends were 2 bases for V and 0 bases for J; bases not matched to a gene: 6. CDR3 sequence: CSARTRGGTSYNEQFF. CDR3 nucleotides: TGCAGTGCTAGAACCCGGGGGGGAACCTCCTACAATGAGCAGTTCTTC.

The V and J genes are TRBV19 and TRBJ2-1; D call uncertain. Deletions cut 6 bases from V and 5 bases from J, with 14 bases between. The V gene's germline CDR1 is LNHDA and CDR2 SQIVND (reference sequence). CDR3 size: 14 residues. DNA for the CDR3: TGTGCCAGTAGCGAGATCGTTTTCAACAATGAGCAGTTCTTC. It encodes CASSEIVFNNEQFF.

The DNA for the CDR3 is TGTGCCAGCAGCTCGTTAGCGGTGGGAGGGAACACCGGGGAGCTGTTTTTT. Translating gives CASSSLAVGGNTGELFF. The rearrangement joins TRBV5-4 to TRBJ2-2, with D possibly matching TRBD2 (6 bases). Trimming took off 3 bases at V and 1 base at J, with 16 bases between the two ends. Germline V lookup: CDR1 SGHNT, CDR2 YYREEE (reference sequence). The CDR3 sequence is 17 residues long.

The chain employs TRBV20-1 and TRBJ1-2; 8 bases match TRBD1. Germline-derived CDR1 and CDR2 are DFQATT and SNEGSKA (reference sequence). This CDR3 is built from 14 residues. Germline trimming cut 5 bases from V and 8 bases from J; bases unmatched to any gene: 13. In DNA, the CDR3 is TGCAGTGCTTCAGGGGGCGCGAGTAGTCGGGGCTACACCTTC. The encoded protein is CSASGGASSRGYTF.

This clonotype was observed once. At one of its ends the junction is not consistent with the germline gene, which may arise from a read error. V usage is TRBV30 and J usage is TRBJ2-1, with 11 bases aligning to TRBD1. Looked up from germline, CDR1 is GTSNPN and CDR2 is SVGIG (reference sequence). The CDR3 has 13 amino acids. The chain's CDR3 is CAWSVGDRGARLF. The CDR3 bases are TGTGCCTGGAGTGTCGGGGACAGGGGGGCCCGGCTCTTC.

CDR3 amino acids: CSARDDRKNEAFF. CDR3 in DNA: TGCAGTGCTAGAGATGACAGGAAGAATGAAGCTTTCTTT. The rearrangement links TRBV20-1 to TRBJ1-1, with D maybe TRBD1 (6 bases). In germline, CDR1 is DFQATT, CDR2 SNEGSKA (reference sequence). The CDR3 runs to 13 residues. Trimming shortened V by 0 bases and J by 7 bases, and 12 bases separated the two germline ends.

This clonotype came up once. The V gene is TRBV27, the J gene TRBJ2-3; D ambiguous. The ends were cut back, 5 bases at V and 1 base at J, with 7 bases in the middle. This CDR3 has 13 amino acids. CDR1 MNHEY and CDR2 SMNVEV come from the germline V gene (reference sequence). CDR3: CASSDPRTDTQYF. The CDR3 nucleotides are TGTGCCAGCAGTGACCCTCGCACAGATACGCAGTATTTT.

The chain carries TRBV19 and TRBJ1-1; 10 bases are a match to TRBD1. With V trimmed by 4 bases and J by 4 bases, 9 bases remained unmatched. Germline loops: CDR1 LNHDA, CDR2 SQIVND (reference sequence). The CDR3 is 16 residues long. The CDR3 sequence is CASSTGTGVYRTEAFF. The CDR3 region has the DNA TGTGCCAGTAGTACCGGGACAGGGGTATACCGCACTGAAGCTTTCTTT.

The V gene is TRBV19, the J gene TRBJ1-1; 9 positions agree with TRBD1. The CDR3 covers 15 residues. V trimming: 6 bases; J trimming: 4 bases; junction bases outside the gene matches: 9. The germline gives CDR1 LNHDA, CDR2 SQIVND (reference sequence). The CDR3 loop reads CASRSGQGTGTEAFF. The DNA of the CDR3 is TGTGCCAGTAGAAGCGGACAGGGGACCGGCACTGAAGCTTTCTTT.

The CDR3 sequence is CASSLARGLSGYTF. In nucleotides, the CDR3 is TGTGCCAGCAGCTTAGCCAGGGGCTTATCCGGCTACACCTTC. V gene TRBV7-2 combines with J gene TRBJ1-2; D is perhaps TRBD1 (6 bases). Germline CDR1 reads SGHTA; CDR2 reads FQGNSA. There are 14 residues in the CDR3. Trimming cost V 0 bases and J 8 bases, with 13 bases left between them. The full variable domain, its missing parts supplied by reference TRBV7-2 and TRBJ1-2, is GAGVSQSPSNKVTEKGKDVELRCDPISGHTALYWYRQSLGQGLEFLIYFQGNSAPDKSGLPSDRFSAERTGGSVSTLTIQRTQQEDSAVYLCASSLARGLSGYTFGSGTRLTVV.

CDR3 in amino acids: CAWRTGGSNGYTF. CDR3 nucleotide sequence: TGTGCCTGGAGGACAGGGGGCTCGAATGGCTACACCTTC. The rearrangement joins TRBV30 to TRBJ1-2, with 10 bases aligning to TRBD1. Germline values: CDR1 GTSNPN, CDR2 SVGIG (reference sequence). With V trimmed by 3 bases and J by 6 bases, 4 bases remained unmatched. This CDR3 contains 13 residues.

V and J are TRBV24-1 and TRBJ2-3, with TRBD2 matching over 9 bases. V dropped 4 bases and J dropped 3; count of bases not matched to a gene: 16. CDR3 length equals 19 residues. Germline V gene lookup returns CDR1 KGHDR and CDR2 SFDVKD. CDR3 sequence (DNA): TGTGCCACCAGTGACCCCCGGGGGACTAGCCGGGCCCGAACAGATACGCAGTATTTT. It encodes CATSDPRGTSRARTDTQYF.

The chain joins TRBV15 to TRBJ1-2, with D possibly matching TRBD1 (6 bases). The CDR3 length is 13 residues. CDR1 and CDR2 from the germline V gene are LNHNV and YYDKDF (reference sequence). V lost 1 base to trimming and J lost 8 bases, with 11 bases between them. CDR3 sequence (DNA): TGTGCCACCAGCAGAGTCCACAGGGAAGGCTACACCTTC. This encodes CATSRVHREGYTF.

This chain links TRBV5-4 with TRBJ1-6; 8 bases fit TRBD1. With 4 bases clipped from V and 3 bases from J, the junction kept 3 bases outside the gene matches. CDR1 and CDR2 from the germline V gene are SGHNT and YYREEE (reference sequence). CDR3 length: 15 residues. The CDR3 loop is CASSQGQGYNSPLHF. In DNA, the CDR3 is TGTGCCAGCAGCCAAGGACAGGGCTATAATTCACCCCTCCACTTT.

The V gene is TRBV7-8, the J gene TRBJ2-5; the match to TRBD2 covers 8 bases. J lost 7 bases, V lost 1 base, and 11 bases had no gene match. Germline V gene sequence: CDR1 SGHVS, CDR2 FQNEAQ. The CDR3 length is 16 residues. This CDR3 is CASSLDPGGGLSTQYF. Here the CDR3 DNA reads TGTGCCAGCAGCTTAGACCCGGGGGGGGGCCTTTCGACCCAGTACTTC.